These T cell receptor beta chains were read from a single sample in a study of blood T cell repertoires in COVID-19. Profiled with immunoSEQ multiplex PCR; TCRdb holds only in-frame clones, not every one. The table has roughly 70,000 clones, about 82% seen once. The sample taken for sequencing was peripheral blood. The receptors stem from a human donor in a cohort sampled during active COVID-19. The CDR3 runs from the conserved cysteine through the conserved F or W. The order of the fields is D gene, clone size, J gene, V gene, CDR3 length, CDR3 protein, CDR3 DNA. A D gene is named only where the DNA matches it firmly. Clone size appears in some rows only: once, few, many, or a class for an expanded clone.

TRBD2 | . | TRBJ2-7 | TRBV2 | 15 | CASSSRDYSSYEQYF | TGTGCCAGCAGTAGCCGGGACTACAGCTCCTACGAGCAGTACTTC
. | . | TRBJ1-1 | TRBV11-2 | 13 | CASSQGLFTEAFF | TGTGCCAGCAGCCAGGGGTTGTTCACTGAAGCTTTCTTT
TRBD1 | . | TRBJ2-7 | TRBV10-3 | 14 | CAISVGTGVGEQYF | TGTGCCATCAGTGTCGGGACAGGGGTAGGCGAGCAGTACTTC
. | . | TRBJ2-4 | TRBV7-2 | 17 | CASSLGRAGVGKNIQYF | TGTGCCAGCAGCTTAGGTCGGGCAGGGGTGGGTAAAAACATTCAGTACTTC
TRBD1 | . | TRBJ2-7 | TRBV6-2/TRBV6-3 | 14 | CASSDRTGGLEQYF | TGTGCCAGCAGTGACCGGACAGGGGGCCTCGAGCAGTACTTC
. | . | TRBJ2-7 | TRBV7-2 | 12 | CASSLGYYEQYF | TGTGCCAGCAGCTTAGGTTACTACGAGCAGTACTTC
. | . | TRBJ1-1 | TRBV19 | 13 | CASRAGGGTEAFF | TGTGCCAGTAGAGCGGGAGGGGGCACTGAAGCTTTCTTT
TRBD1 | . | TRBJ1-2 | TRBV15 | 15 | CATSRGQGENYGYTF | TGTGCCACCAGCAGGGGACAGGGGGAGAACTATGGCTACACCTTC
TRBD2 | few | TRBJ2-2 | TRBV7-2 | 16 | CASSFLAGAATGELFF | TGTGCCAGCAGCTTCCTAGCGGGAGCGGCCACCGGGGAGCTGTTTTTT
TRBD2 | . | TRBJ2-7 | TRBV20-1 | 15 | CSASVSGSGRPEQYF | TGCAGTGCTAGTGTCTCAGGGAGCGGGAGACCCGAGCAGTACTTC
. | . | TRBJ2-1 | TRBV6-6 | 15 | CASSYVVAPYNEQFF | TGTGCCAGCAGTTACGTGGTAGCGCCCTACAATGAGCAGTTCTTC
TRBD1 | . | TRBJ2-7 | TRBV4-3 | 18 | CASSQAAAGTGPTYEQYF | TGCGCCAGCAGCCAAGCGGCTGCCGGGACAGGGCCCACCTACGAGCAGTACTTC
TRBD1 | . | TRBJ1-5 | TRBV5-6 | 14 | CASSVTGVRQPQHF | TGTGCCAGCAGCGTTACAGGGGTACGTCAGCCCCAGCATTTT
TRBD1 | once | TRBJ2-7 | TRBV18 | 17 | CASSPLINNRGPYEQYF | TGTGCCAGCTCACCACTAATTAACAACAGGGGGCCCTACGAGCAGTACTTC
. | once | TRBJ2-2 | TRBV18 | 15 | CASSSTRGNTGELFF | TGTGCCAGCTCCTCTACCCGCGGAAACACCGGGGAGCTGTTTTTT
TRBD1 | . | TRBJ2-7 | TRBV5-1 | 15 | CASSLVQGAKNEQYF | TGCGCCAGCAGCTTGGTCCAGGGGGCTAAAAACGAGCAGTACTTC
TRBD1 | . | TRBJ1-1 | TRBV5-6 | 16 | CASSLTVGTGGTEAFF | TGTGCCAGCAGCTTGACTGTCGGGACAGGGGGCACTGAAGCTTTCTTT
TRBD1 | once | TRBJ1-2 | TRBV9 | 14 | CASSPQGAGYGYTF | TGTGCCAGCAGCCCCCAGGGGGCTGGCTATGGCTACACCTTC
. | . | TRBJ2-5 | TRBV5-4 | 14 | CASSLDRGMETQYF | TGTGCCAGCAGCTTGGATAGGGGTATGGAGACCCAGTACTTC
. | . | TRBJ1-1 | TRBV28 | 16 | CASRPGGPHMNTEAFF | TGTGCCAGCAGGCCCGGGGGGCCTCACATGAACACTGAAGCTTTCTTT
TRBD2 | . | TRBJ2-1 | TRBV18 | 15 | CASSPGLAGADEQFF | TGTGCCAGCTCACCAGGTCTAGCGGGGGCCGATGAGCAGTTCTTC
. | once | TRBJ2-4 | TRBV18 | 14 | CASSPPARQNIQYF | TGTGCCAGCTCACCACCGGCCAGGCAAAACATTCAGTACTTC
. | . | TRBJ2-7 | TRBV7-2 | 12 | CASSGISVEQYF | TGTGCCAGCAGCGGCATCAGTGTGGAGCAGTACTTC
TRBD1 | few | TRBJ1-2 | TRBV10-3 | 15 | CAISEFQGASYGYTF | TGTGCCATCAGTGAGTTTCAGGGGGCGAGCTATGGCTACACCTTC
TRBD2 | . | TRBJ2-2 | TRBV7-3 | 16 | CASSTTSGSGTGELFF | TGTGCCAGCAGCACGACTAGCGGGAGTGGCACCGGGGAGCTGTTTTTT
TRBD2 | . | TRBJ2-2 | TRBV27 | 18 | CASSLFGGTSGNAGELFF | TGTGCCAGCAGTTTATTTGGCGGGACTAGCGGTAATGCCGGGGAGCTGTTTTTT
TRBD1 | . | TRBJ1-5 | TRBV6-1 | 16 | CASSASGTGVNQPQHF | TGTGCCAGCAGTGCATCCGGGACAGGGGTTAATCAGCCCCAGCATTTT
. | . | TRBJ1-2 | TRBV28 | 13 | CASSLGHFYGYTF | TGTGCCAGCAGCTTGGGACACTTCTATGGCTACACCTTC
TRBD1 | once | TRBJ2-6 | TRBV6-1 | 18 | CASSGGQGIFSGANVLTF | TGTGCCAGCAGTGGTGGACAGGGAATCTTCTCTGGGGCCAACGTCCTGACTTTC
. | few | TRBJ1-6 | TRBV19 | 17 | CASSVPQGALWNSPLHF | TGTGCCAGTAGTGTCCCGCAGGGCGCCCTTTGGAATTCACCCCTCCACTTT
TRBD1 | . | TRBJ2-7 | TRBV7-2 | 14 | CASRAGTGAYEQYF | TGTGCCAGCAGAGCCGGGACAGGAGCCTACGAGCAGTACTTC
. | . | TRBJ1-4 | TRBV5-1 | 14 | CASRGGSTNEKLFF | TGCGCCAGCAGAGGGGGAAGCACTAATGAAAAACTGTTTTTT
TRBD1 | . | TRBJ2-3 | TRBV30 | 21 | CAWSVPLWDRGAGEITDTQYF | TGTGCCTGGAGTGTACCTTTGTGGGACAGGGGTGCAGGCGAGATCACAGATACGCAGTATTTT
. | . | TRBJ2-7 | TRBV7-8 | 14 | CASSLVGGSYEQYF | TGTGCCAGCAGCTTGGTCGGGGGCTCCTACGAGCAGTACTTC
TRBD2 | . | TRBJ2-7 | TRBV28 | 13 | CASSSSGRYEQYF | TGTGCCAGCAGTTCTAGCGGGAGGTACGAGCAGTACTTC
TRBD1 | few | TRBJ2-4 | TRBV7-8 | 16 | CASSYGQELAKNIQYF | TGTGCCAGCAGCTATGGACAGGAGCTAGCCAAAAACATTCAGTACTTC
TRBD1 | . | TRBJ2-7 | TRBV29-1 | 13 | CSVWDRGTHEQYF | TGCAGCGTTTGGGACAGGGGCACCCACGAGCAGTACTTC
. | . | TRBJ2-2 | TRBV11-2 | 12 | CAVRGNTGELFF | TGTGCCGTAAGGGGAAACACCGGGGAGCTGTTTTTT
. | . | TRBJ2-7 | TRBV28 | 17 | CASLPKGAGIESYEQYF | TGTGCCAGCCTCCCCAAGGGGGCGGGAATCGAATCCTACGAGCAGTACTTC
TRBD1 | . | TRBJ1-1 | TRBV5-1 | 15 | CASSLWTGGNTEAFF | TGCGCCAGCAGCTTGTGGACAGGTGGGAACACTGAAGCTTTCTTT